The 14 T cell receptor beta chains below were found in one sample sequenced in a study of identical twins. TCRdb independently ran MiXCR on the 5' RACE reads; one entry per CDR3 protein. The table includes about 280,000 distinct CDR3 sequences, 8% to 9% detected once. This same sample was also taken into another study, of yellow fever vaccine responses in identical twins.

The sequenced material came from memory (CD45RO+) T cells sorted from blood. The receptors originated from a woman aged 18 to 35 in good health.

The chain joins TRBV5-1 to TRBJ1-4; D unclear. This CDR3 contains 13 residues. Germline CDR1 is SGHRS and CDR2 is YFSETQ. The V and J ends lost 3 bases and 10 bases respectively, with 13 bases between them. Here the CDR3 DNA reads TGCGCCAGCAGCTCCCAACCGGGAGGAAAACTGTTTTTT. This encodes CASSSQPGGKLFF.

This clonotype occurred many times. J is TRBJ2-5 and V is TRBV10-3, with D possibly matching TRBD1 (5 bases). The germline gives CDR1 ENHRY, CDR2 SYGVKD. CDR3 length: 17 amino acids. With 2 bases removed from V and 5 bases from J, the gap between germline ends came to 21 bases. CDR3 sequence reads: CAISERGGTFSRETQYF. In nucleotides, the CDR3 is TGTGCCATCAGTGAGAGGGGTGGAACCTTCTCACGGGAGACCCAGTACTTC.

Ten or more counts support this clonotype. The CDR3 DNA is TGTGCCAGCAGTGGGGGACTAGCGGGGGGCTTGAATGAGCAGTTCTTC. This sequence encodes CASSGGLAGGLNEQFF. The chain couples TRBV12-3 or TRBV12-4 to TRBJ2-1; 15 nucleotides agree with TRBD2. Losses at the gene ends were 5 bases for V and 7 bases for J; bases not matched to a gene: 6. The CDR3 spans 16 residues.

The sample holds a few counts of this clonotype. This sequence joins TRBV5-4 and TRBJ2-5; 8 positions agree with TRBD1. The CDR3 has 13 residues. Per the germline V gene, CDR1 is SGHNT and CDR2 is YYREEE (reference sequence). The trim removed 3 bases at V and 5 bases at J, leaving 3 bases unmatched. The DNA for the CDR3 is TGTGCCAGCAGCTCGGGACAGGCGGAGACCCAGTACTTC. Translation: CASSSGQAETQYF.

A few counts support this clonotype. The chain is built from TRBV19 and TRBJ1-5; D might be TRBD1 (6 bases). V lost 5 bases, J lost 2 bases, and 19 bases lay in between. The CDR3 is made up of 17 amino acids. Germline lookup yields CDR1 LNHDA and CDR2 SQIVND (reference sequence). The CDR3: CASSELGGGGGNQPQHF. The DNA of the CDR3 is TGTGCCAGTAGTGAACTCGGGGGCGGAGGAGGCAATCAGCCCCAGCATTTT.

This chain uses TRBV20-1 with TRBJ2-7, with D tentatively TRBD1 (5 bases). Germline values: CDR1 DFQATT, CDR2 SNEGSKA (reference sequence). This CDR3 contains 11 residues. DNA for the CDR3: TGCAGTGCTAGAGATAGGGGTCGAAGGTTCGTC. Translating it yields CSARDRGRRFV.

V gene TRBV7-2 combines with J gene TRBJ2-7, with D tentatively TRBD2 (6 bases). V shed 7 bases and J shed 3 bases, with 16 bases lying between them. The CDR3 loop spans 14 amino acids. In germline, CDR1 is SGHTA, CDR2 FQGNSA. CDR3 DNA sequence: TGTGCCAGCACCCCATGGGCGGGGTACTACGAGCAGTACGTC. This gives the protein CASTPWAGYYEQYV.

This clonotype came up many times. The J gene is TRBJ1-5, the V gene TRBV3-1; D unresolved. Trimming cost V 1 base and J 6 bases, with 7 bases left between them. The CDR3 has 13 residues. The germline gives CDR1 LGHDT, CDR2 YNNKEL (reference sequence). CDR3 nucleotides: TGTGCCAGCAGCCAAGGGGGAGGTCAGCCCCAGCATTTT. It codes for CASSQGGGQPQHF.

This clonotype was found a few times. The chain couples TRBV27 to TRBJ1-6; TRBD1 matches at 7 bases. V lost 2 bases and J lost 9; bases outside the gene matches: 7. The germline V gene has CDR1 MNHEY and CDR2 SMNVEV (reference sequence). CDR3 length equals 15 residues. CDR3 bases: TGTGCCAGCAGTTTACGGGAGACAGGGAGTTCACCCCTCCACTTT. Its protein is CASSLRETGSSPLHF.

The J gene is TRBJ1-2, the V gene TRBV6-5; possibly TRBD1 for D (5 bases). Trimming cost V 4 bases and J 6 bases, with 18 bases left between them. Germline V gives CDR1 MNHEY, CDR2 SVGAGI. This CDR3 has 15 residues. CDR3 residues: CASSSWGGSEDGYTF. The CDR3 DNA sequence: TGTGCCAGCAGTTCGTGGGGGGGAAGTGAGGATGGCTACACCTTC.

The sample holds many counts of this clonotype. The chain's CDR3 is CSVTGGIANEKLFF. In DNA, the CDR3 is TGCAGTGTTACAGGGGGCATCGCTAATGAAAAACTGTTTTTT. This chain links TRBV20-1 with TRBJ1-4; TRBD1 matches 9 bases. The V gene end was trimmed by 7 bases and the J gene end by 3 bases; junction bases not matched to a gene: 6. CDR3 length: 14 residues. The germline CDR1 and CDR2 sequences are DFQATT and SNEGSKA (reference sequence).

CDR3 sequence reads: CATSRDVTSGSNEQFF. DNA of the CDR3: TGTGCCACCAGCAGAGATGTGACTAGCGGAAGCAATGAGCAGTTCTTC. The chain couples TRBV15 to TRBJ2-1; TRBD2 matches 9 bases. V trimming: 0 bases; J trimming: 6 bases; junction bases outside the gene matches: 6. The CDR3 sequence is 16 residues long. The germline gives CDR1 LNHNV, CDR2 YYDKDF (reference sequence).

The sample holds many counts of this clonotype. The gene calls are TRBV11-2 and TRBJ2-1, with TRBD1 matching 11 bases. The CDR3 is 17 residues long. Germline V gives CDR1 SGHAT, CDR2 FQNNGV. Trimming at V came to 4 bases and at J to 5 bases, leaving 10 bases not matched to a gene. Here the CDR3 DNA reads TGTGCCAGCAGCTACCTAGTCGGACAGGGGGCGAACAATGAGCAGTTCTTC. This codes for CASSYLVGQGANNEQFF.

This clonotype has ten or more counts. DNA for the CDR3: TGCGCCAGCAGTTCTGGGACGGCCCAAGAGACCCAGTACTTC. This sequence encodes CASSSGTAQETQYF. The chain recombines TRBV5-1 with TRBJ2-5, with D perhaps being TRBD1 or TRBD2 (5 bases each). CDR1 is SGHRS, CDR2 YFSETQ, per germline. CDR3 length: 14 residues. The V end was cut by 5 bases, the J end by 1 base, with 12 bases between.